This record covers a single T cell receptor (beta chain). Which antigen it targets is not known. Per-base qualities were not stored, and no clone one base away is much larger. TCR CDR3 regions were amplified from genomic DNA by multiplex PCR using the deep immunoSEQ assay. Extracted genomic DNA from each cell subset was distributed evenly across all wells of several immunoSEQ 96-well plates, and each plate was treated as a replicate. For sorted subsets, each replicate PCR was loaded with approximately 200 ng genomic DNA, equivalent to about 30,000 T cell genomes. Purified libraries were measured with a Qubit 3.0 fluorometer, size-checked on a Bioanalyzer 2100, and measured again with the KAPA Library Quantification kit. Every immunoSEQ 96-well plate was sequenced on a dedicated single-read 150-cycle Illumina NextSeq 550 flow cell. The original methods were these. The immunoSEQ output contained only junctional sequences without quality scores, so filtering could not match that applied to full-length reads. Sequences were annotated with PyIR, a Python wrapper for IgBLAST v1.9, using IMGT germline references to assign V/J genes and CDR3. Reads were filtered out if the reads had weak V/J assignments (E-value above 1e-6), no CDR3, stop codons, out-of-frame junctions, or ambiguous translated residues. V3J clonotypes were defined as sequences sharing the same inferred V gene, J gene, and CDR3 amino acid sequence. The percentage overlap between two repertoires was calculated by dividing the number of shared unique clonotypes by the size of the smaller repertoire. Richness of each repertoire was evaluated using RTK rarefaction, the Chao1 estimator, and Recon v2.1 estimates of unobserved clonotypes. Generation probabilities were computed with OLGA for all TCRbeta clonotypes obtained by the gDNA method from several donors. The source is immuneACCESS, and TCRdb retained only in-frame sequences with V and J called. Part of the clones is not carried over; for the studies checked, unresolved V genes explain less than half of this, and the remainder is unexplained. The V and J calls and the clone size are those of that table, but D and trimming were determined from the DNA. The sample records about 2.4 million clones, over 85% of which are singletons. The ten largest clones capture around 0.37% of the sample.

This sample stems from a study of shared clonotypes between healthy human individuals (dated by TCRdb to the early 2020s). Study-level background: A couple of women and a few men aged 18 to 49 years were included in the cohort. Per donor, three plates each were used for CD4 naive and CD4 memory, two for CD8 naive, and one for CD8 memory. To estimate repertoire size and how much clonotype sharing occurs between individuals, the study deeply sequenced the blood TCR repertoires of five healthy adults. Libraries were prepared and TCR repertoires were sequenced by different laboratories using diverse techniques, in order to increase sequencing depth and limit assay-specific biases. Each donor's leukapheresis produced roughly between roughly 0.85 and 9 billion PBMCs.

On the study overall, not on this receptor specifically: Higher generation probabilities were observed for clonotypes shared by all four sorted-subset donors than for non-shared clonotypes. Because the study included a small number of donors, the genetic and exposure-history diversity represented was limited. Estimated clonotype richness was generally larger for naive than for memory subsets. Based on pairwise subsampling, the degree of clonotype sharing among donors was expected to be affected by sequencing depth. Sharing across a few donors was observed for approximately 5% of naive CD4, 3% to 3.5% of naive CD8, about 2.5% of memory CD4, and 0.4% of memory CD8 clonotypes. Rarefaction of sorted-subset datasets indicated incomplete sequencing despite the large sequencing depth. Sampling was restricted to blood, and TCR repertoires in tissue are likely to differ from TCR repertoires in blood.

Clipping removes 3 bases from V and 2 bases from J, with 9 as the unmatched junction base count. Per the germline V gene (reference sequence), SGHNT is the CDR1 and YYREEE is the CDR2. From the cysteine through the phenylalanine, the CDR3 covers 16 amino acids. Only CDR3 DNA is held: 48 bases, read in frame from base 1. Donors were healthy HIV-negative adults with no recently reported acute infections or vaccinations. Only Caucasian adults living in Nashville, Tennessee, USA were represented among the donors. Magnetic negative selection was used to enrich CD4+ T cells, after which naive cells were positively selected on CD45RA and the negative fraction became the memory subset. Blood was collected by leukapheresis, and PBMCs were isolated by Ficoll-Histopaque density gradient centrifugation and then cryopreserved in liquid nitrogen vapor phase. Analytical flow cytometry was used to check the purity and quantity of each magnetically sorted T cell population. Genomic DNA was isolated from every sorted fraction and measured by UV absorbance on a Nanodrop 2000c.

The receptor's source is a young man in good health. Some clones in this sample may be carry-over from other donors' samples. Sequenced material: naive CD4+ T cells from PBMCs. The sample's cell subset or site label, in plain terms: CD45RA+ positively selected. The sequence is built from TRBV5-4 and TRBJ2-7, and TRBD2 matches 9 of the central bases. The nucleotide sequence reads TGTGCCAGCAGCTCGTTAGCGGGAGCTCTAACCTACGAGCAGTACTTC. The resulting protein is CASSSLAGALTYEQYF.